These T cell receptor beta chains were read from a single sample in a study of T cells in Graves' hyperthyroidism and ophthalmopathy. MiXCR, run by TCRdb on the multiplex PCR reads, gives a single entry per CDR3 protein. The sample comprises approximately 740,000 distinct CDR3 sequences, 11% to 15% of which are singletons, and 10% rests with the top ten. The sample was blood. These receptor sequences come from a young woman with Graves' hyperthyroidism. CDR3s include the opening cysteine and the closing phenylalanine or tryptophan. The D gene is left open where the match is weak. Size is omitted from some rows. Given values are once, few, many or a class for expanded clones.

clone size,D gene,J gene,V gene,CDR3 DNA,CDR3 protein
few,.,TRBJ2-1,TRBV7-9,TGTGCCAGCAGCCGGATAAGACGCGCCAATGAGCAGTTCTTC,CASSRIRRANEQFF
many,.,TRBJ1-1,TRBV6-1,TGTGCCAGCAGTTCCACAGGTGCTGAAGCTTTCTTT,CASSSTGAEAFF
few,.,TRBJ1-2,TRBV29-1,TGCAGCGTTGGGGTCCAGGCCGCCTATGGCTACACCTTC,CSVGVQAAYGYTF
few,TRBD1,TRBJ1-2,TRBV6-1,TGTGCCAGCAGTGCGCCGGGACAGGGAGCTGGCTACACCTTC,CASSAPGQGAGYTF
many,.,TRBJ2-2,TRBV6-5,TGTGCCAGCAGTTACTCGGGGACACCTAACACCGGGGAGCTGTTTTTT,CASSYSGTPNTGELFF
few,TRBD2,TRBJ2-7,TRBV20-1,TGCAGTGCTAGTTCCACGGGGACTAGCGGGAAGGAGTACTTC,CSASSTGTSGKEYF
few,.,TRBJ2-7,TRBV11-3,TGTGCCAGCAGCTCTGGTGAGGCCTTCTACGAGCAGTACTTC,CASSSGEAFYEQYF
few,TRBD1,TRBJ1-1,TRBV11-2,TGTGCCAGCAGCCTGGACAGGGGACCTTTCTTT,CASSLDRGPFF
many,TRBD1,TRBJ2-1,TRBV20-1,TGCAGTGCCCTGACAGGGGGCAATGAGCAGTTCTTC,CSALTGGNEQFF
few,TRBD2,TRBJ2-1,TRBV6-1,TGTGCCAGCAGTTCTCTAGCGGGAGGTATGAATGAGCAGTTCTTC,CASSSLAGGMNEQFF
.,TRBD2,TRBJ2-7,TRBV5-1,TGCGCCAGCAGCTCGGTAGCGGGGCTATATTATTACGAGCAGTACTTC,CASSSVAGLYYYEQYF
.,TRBD1,TRBJ1-2,TRBV20-1,TGCAGTGCTGGACAGGGTTGGAACTATGGCTACACCTTC,CSAGQGWNYGYTF
many,.,TRBJ1-2,TRBV30,TGTGCCTGGTCCTCAAACATTTATGGCTACACCTTC,CAWSSNIYGYTF
many,.,TRBJ1-1,TRBV18,TGTGCCAGCTCATTGCGACGGGTGGACACTGAAGCTTTCTTT,CASSLRRVDTEAFF
few,.,TRBJ2-5,TRBV30,TGTGCCTGGAGTACCACTAGTGTTGAGACCCAGTACTTC,CAWSTTSVETQYF
.,.,TRBJ1-3,TRBV6-2/TRBV6-3,TGTGCCAGCAGTTACTCGATGGAACAGCGCTCTGGAAACACCATATATTTT,CASSYSMEQRSGNTIYF
many,.,TRBJ2-7,TRBV28,TGTGCCAGCAGTGCCCTAGCGACGGGTCTCTACGAGCAGTACTTC,CASSALATGLYEQYF
once,.,TRBJ1-2,TRBV5-1,TGCGCCAGCAGCTTGACAACCGACGGATTCTATGGCTACACCTTC,CASSLTTDGFYGYTF
few,.,TRBJ1-2,TRBV18,TGTGCCAGCTCACCGGGACGCAATGGGGGCTACACCTTC,CASSPGRNGGYTF
.,.,TRBJ2-7,TRBV20-1,TGCAGTGCAACTTCACTGGACGTTTACGAGCAGTACTTC,CSATSLDVYEQYF
.,.,TRBJ1-2,TRBV4-1,TGCGCCAGCAGCCAAGGTTGGGGGGCAGTCCATGGCTACACCTTC,CASSQGWGAVHGYTF
many,.,TRBJ1-1,TRBV25-1,TGTGCCAGCAGTGAATGGACGGGGGGGCGAAACACTGAAGCTTTCTTT,CASSEWTGGRNTEAFF
.,.,TRBJ2-7,TRBV20-1,TGCAGTGCTAGAGATCTAAGTACTAGGAGAGGGTACGAGCAGTACTTC,CSARDLSTRRGYEQYF
.,TRBD2,TRBJ2-1,TRBV27,TGTGCCAGCACGACCCTAGCGGGAGTCAGTGAGCAGTTCTTC,CASTTLAGVSEQFF
many,.,TRBJ1-1,TRBV11-2,TGTGCCAGCAGCTTATGGGGGTGGGAAGCTTTCTTT,CASSLWGWEAFF
many,.,TRBJ2-3,TRBV11-2,TGTGCCAGCAGCCCACGGTTCCTGCGGGAAGATACGCAGTATTTT,CASSPRFLREDTQYF
many,TRBD2,TRBJ2-5,TRBV20-1,TGCAGTGCCTGGCATAGCGGGAGCGAAGAGACCCAGTACTTC,CSAWHSGSEETQYF
few,.,TRBJ2-3,TRBV7-3,TGTGCCAGCAGCCCGAGTGGGGCATCAGATACGCAGTATTTT,CASSPSGASDTQYF
many,TRBD2,TRBJ2-1,TRBV11-2,TGTGCCAGCAGCTCCACCGGACTAGCGGGAGGGCGTAAGAGTTATGAGCAGTTCTTC,CASSSTGLAGGRKSYEQFF
.,TRBD1,TRBJ1-2,TRBV10-3,TGTGCCATCAGTGCCCGGGACAGGGGGAATGGCTACACCTTC,CAISARDRGNGYTF
many,TRBD2,TRBJ2-7,TRBV20-1,TGCAGTGCTCCCGTGGGAGGGAGGGCCTTACCGGAAGAGCAGTACTTC,CSAPVGGRALPEEQYF
many,.,TRBJ2-3,TRBV6-1,TGTGCCAGCAGACGCCCAGGGGCAATTACGCAGTATTTT,CASRRPGAITQYF
few,.,TRBJ2-7,TRBV14,TGTGCCAGCAGCCAAGATCTGGGATTCGAGCAGTACTTC,CASSQDLGFEQYF
.,.,TRBJ1-5,TRBV4-1,TGCGCCAGCAGCCAAGGGACGTTGAATCAGCCCCAGCATTTT,CASSQGTLNQPQHF
.,.,TRBJ2-7,TRBV4-3,TGCGCCAGCAGCCAAGAGGTAGCCCTAAGCTACGAGCAGTACTTC,CASSQEVALSYEQYF
many,TRBD1,TRBJ1-1,TRBV20-1,TGCAGTGCTAGAGCAGTGGACAGGGGGGGTTTTACGGCTTTCTTT,CSARAVDRGGFTAFF